One and the same sample provided the 23 T cell receptor beta chains below, sequenced in a study of spatial heterogeneity in lung cancer. One entry per CDR3 protein results from TCRdb running MiXCR on the 5' RACE reads. The data show about 39,000 distinct CDR3 sequences, approximately 3% seen once. Time point reported: sample taken at primary tumor resection. Sequences were derived from normal lung tissue next to the tumor, sampled at surgery. Every receptor here comes from a male donor with early-stage non-small cell lung cancer.

This clonotype was seen at least ten times. This chain joins TRBV28 and TRBJ1-4, with D possibly TRBD1 on 6 matching bases. The germline V gene encodes CDR1 MDHEN and CDR2 SYDVKM. The CDR3 extends over 15 amino acids. The V end was cut by 5 bases, the J end by 8 bases, with 18 bases between. As DNA, the CDR3 is TGTGCCAGCAGTCTTCCACAGGGCATAGAGGAAAAACTGTTTTTT. Translation: CASSLPQGIEEKLFF.

Many counts were recorded for this clonotype. The rearrangement links TRBV7-9 to TRBJ2-2; D remains unclear. The CDR3 consists of 12 residues. Trimming removed 5 bases from V and 6 bases from J, with 7 bases in between. Per the germline V gene, CDR1 is SEHNR and CDR2 is FQNEAQ (reference sequence). This CDR3 reads CASSTIAGELFF. CDR3 bases: TGTGCCAGCAGCACCATTGCCGGGGAGCTGTTTTTT.

This clonotype was seen ten or more times. The genes are TRBV7-3 and TRBJ1-4; the D gene is possibly TRBD1 (6 bases). In germline, CDR1 is SGHTA, CDR2 FQGTGA. Trimming stripped 5 bases from V and 8 bases from J, with 12 bases between. There are 13 residues in the CDR3. DNA for the CDR3: TGTGCCAGCAGCCAGGGGCCGGCCGAAAAACTGTTTTTT. It codes for CASSQGPAEKLFF.

This clonotype was picked up many times. The chain has TRBV20-1 and TRBJ2-7, with 15 bases matching TRBD2. The CDR3 is 14 amino acids. The V segment lost 5 bases and the J segment 5 bases; nucleotides outside the gene matches: 4. Germline lookup yields CDR1 DFQATT and CDR2 SNEGSKA (reference sequence). CDR3 DNA: TGCAGTGCTGGACTAGCGGGAGGGCCGAACGAGCAGTACTTC. Its translation: CSAGLAGGPNEQYF.

This clonotype showed up many times. The chain combines TRBV4-1 with TRBJ1-1; 8 nucleotides align to TRBD1. The CDR3 spans 14 residues. The germline V gene has CDR1 MGHRA and CDR2 YSYEKL. V trimming: 2 bases; J trimming: 4 bases; junction bases outside the gene matches: 3. The CDR3 DNA is TGCGCCAGCAGCCAAACAGGGGGAGGCACTGAAGCTTTCTTT. This sequence encodes CASSQTGGGTEAFF.

This clonotype was observed at least ten times. The V and J genes are TRBV5-5 and TRBJ2-3, with TRBD2 matching 12 bases. Trimming took 2 bases from V and 2 from J; bases not matched to a gene: 3. The CDR3 loop spans 16 amino acids. Germline V gene data show CDR1 as SGHKS and CDR2 as YYEKEE (reference sequence). CDR3 sequence: CASSFGTSGFTDTQYF. CDR3 in DNA: TGTGCCAGCAGCTTTGGGACTAGCGGGTTCACAGATACGCAGTATTTT. Using reference TRBV5-5 and TRBJ2-3 for the parts outside the CDR3, the full variable domain is DAGVTQSPTHLIKTRGQQVTLRCSPISGHKSVSWYQQVLGQGPQFIFQYYEKEERGRGNFPDRFSARQFPNYSSELNVNALLLGDSALYLCASSFGTSGFTDTQYFGPGTRLTVL.

The V call is TRBV7-9, the J call TRBJ2-3; 9 bases match TRBD2. V lost 4 bases, J lost 5 bases, and 19 bases stayed unmatched. Looked up from germline, CDR1 is SEHNR and CDR2 is FQNEAQ (reference sequence). The CDR3 totals 19 residues. The CDR3 sequence is CASSSPTLGLAGTVDTQYF. The DNA for the CDR3 is TGTGCCAGCAGCTCCCCCACTCTGGGCCTAGCGGGAACGGTAGATACGCAGTATTTT.

In its sample, this clonotype was seen many times. The chain uses TRBV20-1 and TRBJ1-2; D not resolved. V was pared by 3 bases and J by 2 bases, with 10 bases between. This CDR3 contains 13 residues. Germline CDR1 is DFQATT and CDR2 is SNEGSKA (reference sequence). CDR3 in amino acids: CSASIAQNYGYTF. The CDR3 DNA sequence: TGCAGTGCTAGCATCGCCCAAAACTATGGCTACACCTTC.

This clonotype was recorded at least ten times. The chain recombines TRBV29-1 with TRBJ2-7; the D is unclear. The CDR3 covers 13 residues. Germline V lookup: CDR1 SQVTM, CDR2 ANQGSEA. V dropped 4 bases and J dropped 2 bases, with 12 bases sitting between them. This CDR3 reads CSVGPARTYEQYF. CDR3 coding DNA: TGCAGCGTTGGCCCGGCCAGAACCTACGAGCAGTACTTC.

This clonotype was observed at least ten times. V is TRBV6-1 and J is TRBJ2-1, with 7 bases aligning to TRBD1. Germline-derived CDR1 and CDR2 are MNHNS and SASEGT. The CDR3 is 15 residues long. The V and J ends lost 2 bases and 3 bases, in that order; junction bases with no gene match: 4. The CDR3 bases are TGTGCCAGCAGTGAATCCGACAGGGTCTACAATGAGCAGTTCTTC. Protein: CASSESDRVYNEQFF.

At least ten counts were recorded for this clonotype. The chain employs TRBV29-1 and TRBJ2-3, with D unclear. CDR1 and CDR2 from the germline V gene are SQVTM and ANQGSEA. V lost 2 bases and J 0 bases, leaving 6 bases between the germline ends. The CDR3 runs to 13 residues. The CDR3 is CSVEPDSTDTQYF. CDR3 sequence (DNA): TGCAGCGTTGAACCGGACAGCACAGATACGCAGTATTTT.

This clonotype was counted many times. The chain uses TRBV4-1 and TRBJ2-7, with D perhaps TRBD2 (5 bases). Deletions cut 1 base from V and 4 bases from J, with 11 bases between. Per the germline V gene, CDR1 is MGHRA and CDR2 is YSYEKL. The CDR3 consists of 14 residues. The CDR3 loop reads CASSQAPREYEQYF. DNA of the CDR3: TGCGCCAGCAGCCAAGCGCCCCGGGAATACGAGCAGTACTTC.

In its sample, this clonotype was seen many times. The V gene is TRBV7-9, the J gene TRBJ2-5; D gene ambiguous. The CDR3 consists of 13 residues. The V end lost 5 bases, the J end lost 5 bases, and 12 bases lay between the germline ends. The germline V gene has CDR1 SEHNR and CDR2 FQNEAQ (reference sequence). In DNA form, the CDR3 reads TGTGCCAGCAGCCGCTCTCCATCGGAGACCCAGTACTTC. Translation: CASSRSPSETQYF.

At least ten counts were recorded for this clonotype. The chain couples TRBV14 to TRBJ2-5; D unclear. Germline CDR1 and CDR2: SGHDN and FVKESK. There are 14 residues in the CDR3. V lost 2 bases and J lost 5, with 12 bases in between. The CDR3 is CASSQLDGQETQYF. The CDR3 DNA is TGTGCCAGCAGCCAATTGGACGGTCAGGAGACCCAGTACTTC.

This chain links TRBV28 with TRBJ1-6; 8 bases are a match to TRBD1. The CDR3 loop spans 14 amino acids. With 4 bases clipped from V and 10 bases from J, the junction kept 6 bases outside the gene matches. From germline, CDR1 is MDHEN and CDR2 SYDVKM. This chain's CDR3 is CASSWTGSGSPLHF. CDR3 nucleotides: TGTGCCAGCAGTTGGACAGGGTCAGGCTCACCCCTCCACTTT.

This clonotype was seen repeatedly, ten times or more. The chain uses TRBV28 and TRBJ2-3; 8 bases agree with TRBD2. In germline, CDR1 is MDHEN, CDR2 SYDVKM. J gave up 5 bases and V 3 bases, and 4 bases lay outside the gene matches. This CDR3 region has 14 residues. In DNA, the CDR3 is TGTGCCAGCAGTTTTTTTGCGGGGGGAGATACGCAGTATTTT. Amino acids: CASSFFAGGDTQYF.

This clonotype was found many times. V and J are TRBV14 and TRBJ2-7; D possibly matches TRBD1 or TRBD2 (5 bases each). Germline CDR1 is SGHDN and CDR2 is FVKESK. This CDR3 has 16 amino acids. The ends were cut back, 5 bases at V and 1 base at J, with 18 bases in the middle. The CDR3 nucleotides are TGTGCCAGCAGCGCTCGGGACGGGCCGATGTCCTACGAGCAGTACTTC. Residues: CASSARDGPMSYEQYF.

A note on this clonotype: Being one base from a much bigger clone, this may be a read error. The chain has TRBV5-6 and TRBJ1-4; tentatively, D is TRBD1 (6 bases). With 4 bases removed from V and 6 bases from J, the gap between germline ends came to 16 bases. The CDR3 covers 15 residues. Per germline, CDR1 SGHDT and CDR2 YYEEEE. CDR3 residues: CASSPGAGDYEKLFF. CDR3 DNA: TGTGCCAGCAGCCCAGGGGCAGGAGACTATGAAAAACTGTTTTTT.

This clonotype was seen ten or more times. V usage is TRBV5-4 and J usage is TRBJ1-1; no clear D gene. Germline CDR1 SGHNT, CDR2 YYREEE (reference sequence). CDR3 length: 13 amino acids. V shed 0 bases and J shed 9 bases, with 12 bases lying between them. The CDR3 spells CASSLGADKKAFF. CDR3 sequence (DNA): TGTGCCAGCAGCTTGGGGGCGGATAAAAAAGCTTTCTTT.

This clonotype was found many times. V gene TRBV7-9 combines with J gene TRBJ2-5; either TRBD1 or TRBD2 may supply D (5 bases each). From germline, CDR1 is SEHNR and CDR2 FQNEAQ (reference sequence). V dropped 3 bases and J dropped 6 bases, with 14 bases sitting between them. The CDR3 has 14 amino acids. CDR3 loop: CASSFRDGGKTQYF. The DNA for the CDR3 is TGTGCCAGCAGCTTCCGGGACGGTGGGAAGACCCAGTACTTC.

In its sample, this clonotype was seen many times. The V gene is TRBV25-1, the J gene TRBJ1-4; D ambiguous. The CDR3 is made up of 14 amino acids. CDR1 and CDR2 from the germline V gene are MGHDK and SYGVNS. The V and J ends lost 2 bases and 10 bases respectively, with 14 bases between them. CDR3 DNA sequence: TGTGCCAGCAGTGAAACCCGGGAGGTCGGAAAACTGTTTTTT. Protein sequence: CASSETREVGKLFF.

The table lists this clonotype with a few counts. The chain combines TRBV5-1 with TRBJ2-7, with TRBD2 identical over 8 bases. CDR3 length: 13 residues. Trimming at V came to 6 bases and at J to 6 bases, leaving 8 bases not matched to a gene. Per germline, CDR1 SGHRS and CDR2 YFSETQ. The CDR3 nucleotides are TGCGCCAGCACCACCCCGGGAGGGGGCGAGCAGTACTTC. Its translation is CASTTPGGGEQYF.

The chain joins TRBV7-2 to TRBJ2-2, with 10 bases matching TRBD1. CDR1 and CDR2 (germline): SGHTA, FQGNSA. V dropped 5 bases and J dropped 8; count of bases not matched to a gene: 8. The CDR3 totals 15 residues. Here the CDR3 reads CASSPRTGGIGELFF. CDR3 sequence (DNA): TGTGCCAGCAGCCCCCGGACAGGGGGGATTGGGGAGCTGTTTTTT. The full variable domain, with the rest looked up from reference TRBV7-2 and TRBJ2-2, is GAGVSQSPSNKVTEKGKDVELRCDPISGHTALYWYRQSLGQGLEFLIYFQGNSAPDKSGLPSDRFSAERTGGSVSTLTIQRTQQEDSAVYLCASSPRTGGIGELFFGEGSRLTVL.